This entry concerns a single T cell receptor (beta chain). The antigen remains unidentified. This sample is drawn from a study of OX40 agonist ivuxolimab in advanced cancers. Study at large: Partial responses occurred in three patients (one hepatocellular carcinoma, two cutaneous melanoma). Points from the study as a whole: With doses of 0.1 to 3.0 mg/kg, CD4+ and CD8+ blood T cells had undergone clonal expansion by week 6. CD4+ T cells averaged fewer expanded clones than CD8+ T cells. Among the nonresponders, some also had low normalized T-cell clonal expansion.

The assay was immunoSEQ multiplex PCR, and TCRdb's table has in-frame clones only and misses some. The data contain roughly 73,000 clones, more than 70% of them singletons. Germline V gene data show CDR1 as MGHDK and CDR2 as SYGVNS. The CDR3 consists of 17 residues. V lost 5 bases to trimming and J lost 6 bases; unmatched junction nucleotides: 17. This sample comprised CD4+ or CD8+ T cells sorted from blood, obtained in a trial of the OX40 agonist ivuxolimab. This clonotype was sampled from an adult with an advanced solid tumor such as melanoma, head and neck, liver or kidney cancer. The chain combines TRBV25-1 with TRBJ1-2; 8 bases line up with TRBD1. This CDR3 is CASSFQGPGQVSDGYTF. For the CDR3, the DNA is TGTGCCAGCAGTTTCCAGGGACCGGGACAGGTATCTGATGGCTACACCTTC.